The 22 T cell receptor beta chains below come from one sample, sequenced in a study of blood T cells in healthy people across ages. A second PCR, run for 7 to 11 cycles, used a sample-barcoded 5' primer plus a J-beta primer mix. TCRdb independently ran MiXCR on the 5' RACE reads; one entry per CDR3 protein. This table holds about 830,000 distinct CDR3 sequences, 62% found once. Sequencing was done on a sample of blood. These receptors were taken from a man younger than 45 in good health.

This chain uses TRBV13 with TRBJ1-2; D unclear. This CDR3 has 14 amino acids. Germline assignment: CDR1 PRHDT and CDR2 FYEKMQ (reference sequence). V lost 5 bases, J lost 3 bases, and 13 bases lay in between. The CDR3 is CASSPPQTYYGYTF. The CDR3, as DNA: TGTGCCAGCAGCCCACCCCAGACCTACTATGGCTACACCTTC.

The chain combines TRBV7-2 with TRBJ2-5; D ambiguous. The V and J ends lost 1 base and 2 bases respectively, with 8 bases between them. The CDR3 spans 14 residues. CDR1 and CDR2 from the germline V gene are SGHTA and FQGNSA. The CDR3 nucleotides read TGTGCCAGCAGCTTAGACGACACACAAGAGACCCAGTACTTC. Translating it yields CASSLDDTQETQYF.

V is TRBV4-2 and J is TRBJ2-7; D might be TRBD1 or TRBD2, each matching 6 bases. The J call is doubtful: the DNA matches TRBJ2-5 better. Germline V lookup: CDR1 LGHNA, CDR2 YNFKEQ. This CDR3 spans 15 amino acids. The CDR3, as DNA: TGTGCCAGCAGCCAAGTGGTGGGGGGCCGGGAGACCCAGTACTTC. This sequence encodes CASSQVVGGRETQYF.

The V call is TRBV12-3 or TRBV12-4, the J call TRBJ2-5; TRBD2 is a possible D gene (6 bases). This CDR3 has 14 amino acids. Trimming removed 6 bases from V and 0 bases from J, with 11 bases in between. The CDR3: CASRIRGNQETQYF. DNA of the CDR3: TGTGCCAGCAGGATACGGGGGAACCAAGAGACCCAGTACTTC.

This chain uses TRBV9 with TRBJ2-1; TRBD2 aligns across 9 bases. In germline, CDR1 is SGDLS, CDR2 YYNGEE. The CDR3 runs to 13 residues. V shed 6 bases and J 10 bases; nucleotides not matched to a gene: 8. The CDR3 region has the DNA TGTGCCAGCACTAGCGGGGTGCTTGGGGAGCAGTTCTTC. Protein sequence: CASTSGVLGEQFF.

This clonotype was counted a few times. The chain recombines TRBV20-1 with TRBJ2-1, with 8 nucleotides matching TRBD2. J gave up 4 bases and V 3 bases, and 8 bases lay outside the gene matches. CDR3 length: 15 amino acids. The V gene's germline CDR1 is DFQATT and CDR2 SNEGSKA (reference sequence). CDR3 in DNA: TGCAGTGCTAGGGACCTTAGCGGGGTTTACAATGAGCAGTTCTTC. This sequence encodes CSARDLSGVYNEQFF.

In this sample, this clonotype turned up once. A junction boundary mismatches the germline segment, possibly from a read error. The chain recombines TRBV5-1 with TRBJ2-1; 7 nucleotides line up with TRBD2. Germline assignment: CDR1 SGHRS and CDR2 YFSETQ. This CDR3 has 15 amino acids. Written as DNA, the CDR3 is TGCGTCAGCAGCTTGGGCCCCGGGGGGTACAATGAGCAGTTCTTC. Protein product: CVSSLGPGGYNEQFF.

CDR3 in amino acids: CASSEYSGGDSPLHF. Written as DNA, the CDR3 is TGTGCCAGCAGTGAATATTCTGGGGGGGATTCACCCCTCCACTTT. This chain uses TRBV25-1 with TRBJ1-6, with D possibly TRBD1 on 5 matching bases. Looked up from germline, CDR1 is MGHDK and CDR2 is SYGVNS. The CDR3 is 15 amino acids. The V gene lost 0 bases and the J gene lost 8 bases, with 11 bases spanning the gap.

This clonotype was detected only a few times. The chain is built from TRBV12-3 or TRBV12-4 and TRBJ2-7; 9 bases match TRBD1. V was pared by 7 bases and J by 5 bases, with 6 bases of the junction left unmatched. The CDR3 has 13 residues. The CDR3 spells CASTSGTGHEQYF. CDR3 nucleotides: TGTGCCAGCACCTCCGGGACAGGGCACGAGCAGTACTTC.

This chain uses TRBV20-1 with TRBJ2-1, with TRBD2 as a possible D gene (5 bases). The better agreement between TRBJ2-7 and the DNA end casts doubt on the J call. This CDR3 has 15 amino acids. CDR1 and CDR2 (germline): DFQATT, SNEGSKA (reference sequence). Here the CDR3 DNA reads TGCAGTGCTAGAGAGAGGGTACAGATCTCCTACGAGCAGTACTTC. This translates into CSARERVQISYEQYF.

The chain joins TRBV4-2 to TRBJ2-1; D assignment may be TRBD1 or TRBD2 (5 bases each). The CDR3 is 14 residues long. The V end was cut by 1 base, the J end by 4 bases, with 8 bases between. Germline V gene data show CDR1 as LGHNA and CDR2 as YNFKEQ. The CDR3 sequence: CASSQGDGYNEQFF. The CDR3 nucleotides are TGTGCCAGCAGCCAAGGGGACGGGTACAATGAGCAGTTCTTC.

The V call is TRBV29-1, the J call TRBJ1-1; TRBD1 aligns across 7 bases. The CDR3 runs to 13 residues. Germline lookup yields CDR1 SQVTM and CDR2 ANQGSEA. V shed 7 bases and J 0 bases; nucleotides not matched to a gene: 5. CDR3 bases: TGCAGCGCCTTGACAGGGATGAACACTGAAGCTTTCTTT. Protein: CSALTGMNTEAFF.

In nucleotides, the CDR3 is TGTGCCAGCAGCTTAAGTTTCGCTAATGAAAAACTGTTTTTT. It encodes CASSLSFANEKLFF. The J gene is TRBJ1-4, the V gene TRBV11-2; D unresolved. Per the germline V gene, CDR1 is SGHAT and CDR2 is FQNNGV. Trimming removed 2 bases from V and 3 bases from J, with 7 bases in between. CDR3 length: 14 amino acids.

The chain links TRBV7-2 to TRBJ2-7; a weak D match, TRBD2 (5 bases). This CDR3 contains 13 residues. Between the trimmed V and J ends, which lost 2 bases and 7 bases, there was a span of 12 bases. Germline V lookup: CDR1 SGHTA, CDR2 FQGNSA. The CDR3 DNA reads as TGTGCCAGCAGCTTACAGGCGACTACGGAGCAGTACTTC. It translates to CASSLQATTEQYF.

This clonotype was counted at least ten times. The chain carries TRBV11-2 and TRBJ2-1, with 8 nucleotides matching TRBD2. The V segment lost 5 bases and the J segment 0 bases; nucleotides outside the gene matches: 3. This CDR3 has 15 amino acids. Germline V gene lookup returns CDR1 SGHAT and CDR2 FQNNGV. The CDR3 here is CASSRGGSSYNEQFF. The CDR3 DNA is TGTGCCAGCAGCCGCGGGGGGAGCTCCTACAATGAGCAGTTCTTC.

The chain links TRBV29-1 to TRBJ2-7; D perhaps matches TRBD1 (5 bases). Germline V gene data show CDR1 as SQVTM and CDR2 as ANQGSEA. CDR3 size: 15 residues. V was pared by 0 bases and J by 0 bases, with 12 bases between. CDR3: CSVEDPETASYEQYF. The CDR3 bases are TGCAGCGTTGAAGATCCTGAGACAGCCTCCTACGAGCAGTACTTC.

The chain recombines TRBV4-3 with TRBJ2-5, with a weak D call TRBD2 (5 bases). Germline loops: CDR1 LGHNA, CDR2 YSLEER. The CDR3 extends over 15 amino acids. V dropped 0 bases and J dropped 9 bases, with 17 bases sitting between them. CDR3 residues: CASSQDLMDLGSQYF. In DNA form, the CDR3 reads TGCGCCAGCAGCCAAGATCTGATGGACTTAGGGTCCCAGTACTTC.

V gene TRBV2 combines with J gene TRBJ1-2; 8 bases line up with TRBD1. The CDR3 is 14 amino acids. CDR1 and CDR2 (germline): SNHLY, FYNNEI. V dropped 7 bases and J dropped 4; count of bases not matched to a gene: 8. This CDR3 reads CASNPLRGPYGYTF. The CDR3 DNA is TGTGCCAGCAATCCCCTCAGGGGGCCCTATGGCTACACCTTC. Supplemented by reference TRBV2 and TRBJ1-2, the full variable domain reads EPEVTQTPSHQVTQMGQEVILRCVPISNHLYFYWYRQILGQKVEFLVSFYNNEISEKSEIFDDQFSVERPDGSNFTLKIRSTKLEDSAMYFCASNPLRGPYGYTFGSGTRLTVV.

The J gene is TRBJ2-6, the V gene TRBV12-3 or TRBV12-4, with 8 positions matching TRBD2. The CDR3 has 17 amino acids. With V trimmed by 2 bases and J by 1 base, 4 bases remained unmatched. CDR3 amino acids: CASSLRGGSSGANVLTF. The CDR3 DNA reads as TGTGCCAGCAGTTTACGCGGGGGGTCTTCTGGGGCCAACGTCCTGACTTTC.

This clonotype was counted between two and nine times. Here the CDR3 reads CASSLWGGGYNEQFF. As DNA, the CDR3 is TGTGCCAGCAGCTTATGGGGTGGGGGGTACAATGAGCAGTTCTTC. The chain has TRBV7-2 and TRBJ2-1; a weak D match, TRBD2 (6 bases). Per the germline V gene, CDR1 is SGHTA and CDR2 is FQGNSA. The CDR3 sequence is 15 residues long. With 2 bases removed from V and 4 bases from J, the gap between germline ends came to 12 bases.

This clonotype has only one observation. This chain links TRBV15 with TRBJ2-1, with TRBD2 matching over 8 bases. Trimming took 3 bases from V and 6 from J; bases not matched to a gene: 7. This CDR3 comprises 15 residues. Germline loops: CDR1 LNHNV, CDR2 YYDKDF (reference sequence). The CDR3 DNA follows: TGTGCCACCAGCAGTAGCGGGACTTATAGCAATGAGCAGTTCTTC. The encoded protein is CATSSSGTYSNEQFF.

V and J are TRBV9 and TRBJ2-1; 8 positions match TRBD2. Germline V gene lookup returns CDR1 SGDLS and CDR2 YYNGEE. This CDR3 contains 14 residues. V shed 0 bases and J 9 bases; nucleotides not matched to a gene: 5. In nucleotides, the CDR3 is TGTGCCAGCAGCGTAGAGGGACTAGTATCTGAGCAGTTCTTC. This sequence encodes CASSVEGLVSEQFF.